Listed here is a single T cell receptor beta chain. Its cognate antigen is unknown. The entry originates in a study of cytomegalovirus exposure and HLA in healthy donors. Points from the study as a whole: The listing of 150 to 200 TCR beta chains classed them as cytomegalovirus-associated. Earlier findings revealed that most TCR beta V segments proved productive either about 90% or about 30% of the time.

Both 60 Vbeta primers and 13 Jbeta primers went into the PCR. Libraries were prepared by immunoSEQ multiplex PCR; TCRdb keeps only in-frame clonotypes and omits some of them. This table has 80,000 to 130,000 clones, about 80% appearing once. The V gene end was trimmed by 3 bases and the J gene end by 5 bases; junction bases not matched to a gene: 0. The CDR3 is made up of 13 amino acids. Germline CDR1 is MNHEY and CDR2 is SMNVEV (reference sequence). Material: PBMCs. This clonotype was obtained from a female donor in good health and CMV-seropositive. The chain is built from TRBV27 and TRBJ2-5; TRBD2 agrees at 10 bases. CDR3 DNA: TGTGCCAGCAGTTTTAGCGGGAGGGAGACCCAGTACTTC. It codes for CASSFSGRETQYF.